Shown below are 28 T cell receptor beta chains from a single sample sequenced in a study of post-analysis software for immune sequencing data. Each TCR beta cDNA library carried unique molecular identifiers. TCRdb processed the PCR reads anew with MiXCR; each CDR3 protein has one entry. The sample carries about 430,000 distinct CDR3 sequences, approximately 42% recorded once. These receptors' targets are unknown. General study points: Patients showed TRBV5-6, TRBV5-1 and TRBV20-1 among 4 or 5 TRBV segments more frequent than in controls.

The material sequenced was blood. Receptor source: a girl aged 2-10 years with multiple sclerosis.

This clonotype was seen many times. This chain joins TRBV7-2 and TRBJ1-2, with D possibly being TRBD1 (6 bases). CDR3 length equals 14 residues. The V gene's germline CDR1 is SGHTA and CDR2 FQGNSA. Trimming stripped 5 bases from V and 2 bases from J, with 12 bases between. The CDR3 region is CASSRRDKNYGYTF. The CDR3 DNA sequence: TGTGCCAGCAGCCGCCGGGACAAAAACTATGGCTACACCTTC.

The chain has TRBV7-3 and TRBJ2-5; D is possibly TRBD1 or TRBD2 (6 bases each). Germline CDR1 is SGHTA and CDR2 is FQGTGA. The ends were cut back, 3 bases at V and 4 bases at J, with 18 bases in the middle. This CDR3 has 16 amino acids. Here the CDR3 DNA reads TGTGCCAGCAGCTTGGGGAGGTATACAGGGAGAGAGACCCAGTACTTC. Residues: CASSLGRYTGRETQYF.

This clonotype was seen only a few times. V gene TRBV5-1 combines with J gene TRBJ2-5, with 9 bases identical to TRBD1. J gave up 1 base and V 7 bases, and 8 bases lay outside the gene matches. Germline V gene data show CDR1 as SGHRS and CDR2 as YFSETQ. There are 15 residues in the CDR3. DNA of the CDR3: TGCGCCAGCGGTTGGGGACAGGGTTTCCAAGAGACCCAGTACTTC. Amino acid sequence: CASGWGQGFQETQYF.

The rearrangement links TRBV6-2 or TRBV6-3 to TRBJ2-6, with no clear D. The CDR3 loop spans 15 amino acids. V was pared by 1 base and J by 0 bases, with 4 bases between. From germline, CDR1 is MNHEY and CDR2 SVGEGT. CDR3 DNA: TGTGCCAGCAGTTACTTATTCTCTGGGGCCAACGTCCTGACTTTC. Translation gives CASSYLFSGANVLTF.

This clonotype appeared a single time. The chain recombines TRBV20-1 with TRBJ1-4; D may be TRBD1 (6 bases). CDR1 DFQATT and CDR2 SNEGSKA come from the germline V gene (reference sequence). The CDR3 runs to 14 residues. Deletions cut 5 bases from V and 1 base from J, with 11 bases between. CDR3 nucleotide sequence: TGCAGTGCTCCTATAGGGGGAACTAATGAAAAACTGTTTTTT. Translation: CSAPIGGTNEKLFF.

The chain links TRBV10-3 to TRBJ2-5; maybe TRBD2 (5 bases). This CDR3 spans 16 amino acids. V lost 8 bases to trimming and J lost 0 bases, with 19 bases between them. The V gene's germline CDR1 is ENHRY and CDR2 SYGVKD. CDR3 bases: TGTGCCATCGCTAGGTTTGCCTCGGGAAACCAAGAGACCCAGTACTTC. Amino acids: CAIARFASGNQETQYF.

As DNA, the CDR3 is TGCAGTGCTAAACAGGGGGAGGATCAGCCCCAGCATTTT. This translates into CSAKQGEDQPQHF. The chain has TRBV20-1 and TRBJ1-5, with TRBD1 identical over 8 bases. CDR1 is DFQATT, CDR2 SNEGSKA, per germline (reference sequence). V lost 4 bases to trimming and J lost 5 bases; unmatched junction nucleotides: 4. The CDR3 has 13 amino acids.

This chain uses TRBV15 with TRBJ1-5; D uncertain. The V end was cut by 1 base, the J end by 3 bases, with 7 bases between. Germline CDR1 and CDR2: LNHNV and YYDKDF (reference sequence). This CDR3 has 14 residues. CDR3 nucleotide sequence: TGTGCCACCAGCAGAGCGGGGATCAATCAGCCCCAGCATTTT. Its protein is CATSRAGINQPQHF.

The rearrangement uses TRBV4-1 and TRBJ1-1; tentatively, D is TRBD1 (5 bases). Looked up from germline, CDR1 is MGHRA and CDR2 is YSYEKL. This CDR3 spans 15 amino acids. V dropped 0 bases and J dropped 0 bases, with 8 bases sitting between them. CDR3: CASSQEGVMNTEAFF. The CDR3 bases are TGCGCCAGCAGCCAAGAGGGGGTAATGAACACTGAAGCTTTCTTT.

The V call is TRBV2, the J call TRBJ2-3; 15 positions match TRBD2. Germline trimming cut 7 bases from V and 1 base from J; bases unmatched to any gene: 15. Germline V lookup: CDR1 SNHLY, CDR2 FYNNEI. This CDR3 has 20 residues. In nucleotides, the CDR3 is TGTGCCAGCAAGGATCGCCCCGGGACTAGCGGGGGGTTAGGCACAGATACGCAGTATTTT. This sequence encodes CASKDRPGTSGGLGTDTQYF. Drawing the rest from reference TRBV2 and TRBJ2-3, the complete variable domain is EPEVTQTPSHQVTQMGQEVILRCVPISNHLYFYWYRQILGQKVEFLVSFYNNEISEKSEIFDDQFSVERPDGSNFTLKIRSTKLEDSAMYFCASKDRPGTSGGLGTDTQYFGPGTRLTVL.

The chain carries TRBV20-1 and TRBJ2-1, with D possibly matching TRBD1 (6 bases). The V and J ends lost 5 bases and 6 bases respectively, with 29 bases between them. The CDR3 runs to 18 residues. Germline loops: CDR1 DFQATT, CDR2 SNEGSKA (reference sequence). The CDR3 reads CSAGSGVAHRRGRNEQFF. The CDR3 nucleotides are TGCAGTGCTGGGTCAGGGGTCGCCCACCGTAGAGGACGCAATGAGCAGTTCTTC.

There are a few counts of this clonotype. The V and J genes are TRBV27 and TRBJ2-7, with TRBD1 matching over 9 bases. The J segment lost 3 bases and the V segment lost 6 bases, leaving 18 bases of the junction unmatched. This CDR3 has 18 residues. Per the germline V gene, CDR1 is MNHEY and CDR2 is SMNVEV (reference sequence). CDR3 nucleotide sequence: TGTGCCAGCAGCCGACTAGCCCCACAGGGGGCCTTATACTACGAGCAGTACTTC. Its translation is CASSRLAPQGALYYEQYF.

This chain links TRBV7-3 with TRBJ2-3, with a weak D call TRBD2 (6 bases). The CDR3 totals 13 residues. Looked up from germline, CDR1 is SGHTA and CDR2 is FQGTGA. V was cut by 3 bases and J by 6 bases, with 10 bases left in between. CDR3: CASSFGGADTQYF. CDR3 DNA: TGTGCCAGCAGCTTTGGCGGGGCGGATACGCAGTATTTT. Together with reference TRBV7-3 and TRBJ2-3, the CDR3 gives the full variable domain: GAGVSQTPSNKVTEKGKYVELRCDPISGHTALYWYRQSLGQGPEFLIYFQGTGAADDSGLPNDRFFAVRPEGSVSTLKIQRTERGDSAVYLCASSFGGADTQYFGPGTRLTVL.

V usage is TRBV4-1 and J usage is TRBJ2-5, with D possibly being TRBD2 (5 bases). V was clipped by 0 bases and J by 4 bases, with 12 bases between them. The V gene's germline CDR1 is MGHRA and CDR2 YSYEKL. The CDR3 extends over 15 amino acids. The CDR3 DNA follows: TGCGCCAGCAGCCAAGACGGGGATGAGGCAGAGACCCAGTACTTC. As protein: CASSQDGDEAETQYF.

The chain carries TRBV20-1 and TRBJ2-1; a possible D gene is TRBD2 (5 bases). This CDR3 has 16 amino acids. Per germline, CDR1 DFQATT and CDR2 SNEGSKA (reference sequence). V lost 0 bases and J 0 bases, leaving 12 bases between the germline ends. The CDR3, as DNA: TGCAGTGCTAGAGATCTGCGGGCTAGCTCCTACAATGAGCAGTTCTTC. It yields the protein CSARDLRASSYNEQFF.

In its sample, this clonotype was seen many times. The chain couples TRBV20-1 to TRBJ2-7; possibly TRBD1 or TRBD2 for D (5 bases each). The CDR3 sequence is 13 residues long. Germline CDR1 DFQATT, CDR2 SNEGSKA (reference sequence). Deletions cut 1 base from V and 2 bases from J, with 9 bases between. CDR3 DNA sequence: TGCAGTGCTAGAGGGACGGGGCCCTACGAGCAGTACTTC. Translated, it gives CSARGTGPYEQYF.

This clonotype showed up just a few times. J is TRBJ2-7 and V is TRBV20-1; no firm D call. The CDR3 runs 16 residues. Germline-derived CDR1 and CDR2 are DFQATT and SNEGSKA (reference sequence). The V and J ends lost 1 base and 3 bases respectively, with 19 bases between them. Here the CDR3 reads CSARGPTPLDGYEQYF. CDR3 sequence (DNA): TGCAGTGCTAGAGGCCCAACGCCGCTGGACGGCTACGAGCAGTACTTC.

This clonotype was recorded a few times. Written as DNA, the CDR3 is TGTGCCAGCAGCTTAGGTAGCGGGGCGAGCTCCTACAATGAGCAGTTCTTC. Amino acids: CASSLGSGASSYNEQFF. The V gene is TRBV11-2, the J gene TRBJ2-1, with 8 bases lining up with TRBD2. The CDR3 has 17 amino acids. Germline V CDR1 and CDR2: SGHAT, FQNNGV. After removal of 1 base from V and 0 bases from J, the junction contained 5 bases not matched to a gene.

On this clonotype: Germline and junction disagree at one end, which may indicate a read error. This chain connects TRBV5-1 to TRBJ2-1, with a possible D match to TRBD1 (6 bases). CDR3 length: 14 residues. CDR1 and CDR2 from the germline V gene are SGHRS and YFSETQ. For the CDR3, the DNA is TGCGCCAGCAGATCGGGGACAATCGACAATGAGCAGGTCTTC. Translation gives CASRSGTIDNEQVF.

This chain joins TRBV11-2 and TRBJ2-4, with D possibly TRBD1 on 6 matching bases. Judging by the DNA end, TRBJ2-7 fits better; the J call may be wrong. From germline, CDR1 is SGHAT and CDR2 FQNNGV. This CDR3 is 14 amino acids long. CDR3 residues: CASSYVQGSHEQYF. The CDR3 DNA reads TGTGCCAGCAGCTACGTTCAGGGGTCCCACGAGCAGTACTTC.

The CDR3 sequence: CASTKPTGIYEQYF. The CDR3 region has the DNA TGTGCCAGCACCAAACCCACAGGGATCTACGAGCAGTACTTC. The chain carries TRBV28 and TRBJ2-4; TRBD1 might be the D (6 bases). The DNA end is a closer match to TRBJ2-7, so the J assignment may be wrong. The CDR3 spans 14 residues. Germline CDR1 reads MDHEN; CDR2 reads SYDVKM.

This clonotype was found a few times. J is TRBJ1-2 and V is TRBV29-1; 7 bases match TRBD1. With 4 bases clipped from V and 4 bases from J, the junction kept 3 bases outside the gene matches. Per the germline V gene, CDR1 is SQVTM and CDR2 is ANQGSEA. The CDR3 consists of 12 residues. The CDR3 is CSVGGQPYGYTF. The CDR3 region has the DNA TGCAGCGTTGGGGGACAGCCCTATGGCTACACCTTC.

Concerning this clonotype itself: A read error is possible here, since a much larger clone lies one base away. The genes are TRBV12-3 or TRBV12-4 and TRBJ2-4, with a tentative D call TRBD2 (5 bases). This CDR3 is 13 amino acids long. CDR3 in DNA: TGTGCCAGCGTGCTCAGAGGGCGAAACATTCAGTGCTTC. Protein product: CASVLRGRNIQCF.

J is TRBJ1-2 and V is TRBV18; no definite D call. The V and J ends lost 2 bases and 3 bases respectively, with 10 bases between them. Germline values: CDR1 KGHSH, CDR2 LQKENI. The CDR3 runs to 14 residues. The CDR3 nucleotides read TGTGCCAGCTCACCAGCCAGAGACTACTATGGCTACACCTTC. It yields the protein CASSPARDYYGYTF.

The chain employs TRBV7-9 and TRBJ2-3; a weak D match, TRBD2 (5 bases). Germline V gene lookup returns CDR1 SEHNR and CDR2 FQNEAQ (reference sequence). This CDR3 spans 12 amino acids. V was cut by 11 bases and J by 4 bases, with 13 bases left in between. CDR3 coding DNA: TGTGCCCTTAAGCCCGGGGCAGATACGCAGTATTTT. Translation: CALKPGADTQYF.

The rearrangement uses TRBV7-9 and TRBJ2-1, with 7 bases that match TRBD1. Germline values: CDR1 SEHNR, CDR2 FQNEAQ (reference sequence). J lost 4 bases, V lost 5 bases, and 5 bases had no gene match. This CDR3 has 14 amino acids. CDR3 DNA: TGTGCCAGCAGCAAGGACAGGTTATACAATGAGCAGTTCTTC. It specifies CASSKDRLYNEQFF.

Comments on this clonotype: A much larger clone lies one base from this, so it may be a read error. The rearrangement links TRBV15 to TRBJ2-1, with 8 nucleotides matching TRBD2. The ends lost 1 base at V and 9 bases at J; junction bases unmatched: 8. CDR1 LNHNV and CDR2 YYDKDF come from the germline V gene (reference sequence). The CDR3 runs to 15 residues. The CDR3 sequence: CATSRGGTRAREQFF. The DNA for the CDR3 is TGTGCCACCAGCAGAGGAGGGACTAGAGCCCGTGAGCAGTTCTTC. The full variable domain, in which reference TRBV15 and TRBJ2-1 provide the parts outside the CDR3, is DAMVIQNPRYQVTQFGKPVTLSCSQTLNHNVMYWYQQKSSQAPKLLFHYYDKDFNNEADTPDNFQSRRPNTSFCFLDIRSPGLGDTAMYLCATSRGGTRAREQFFGPGTRLTVL.

CDR3 in DNA: TGTGCCAGCACCGACCCGGGGGCAGATACGCAGTATTTT. Residues: CASTDPGADTQYF. The chain has TRBV6-6 and TRBJ2-3, with D possibly TRBD2 on 6 matching bases. V shed 7 bases and J shed 4 bases, with 12 bases lying between them. Germline CDR1 is MNHNY and CDR2 is SVGAGI (reference sequence). CDR3 length: 13 amino acids.